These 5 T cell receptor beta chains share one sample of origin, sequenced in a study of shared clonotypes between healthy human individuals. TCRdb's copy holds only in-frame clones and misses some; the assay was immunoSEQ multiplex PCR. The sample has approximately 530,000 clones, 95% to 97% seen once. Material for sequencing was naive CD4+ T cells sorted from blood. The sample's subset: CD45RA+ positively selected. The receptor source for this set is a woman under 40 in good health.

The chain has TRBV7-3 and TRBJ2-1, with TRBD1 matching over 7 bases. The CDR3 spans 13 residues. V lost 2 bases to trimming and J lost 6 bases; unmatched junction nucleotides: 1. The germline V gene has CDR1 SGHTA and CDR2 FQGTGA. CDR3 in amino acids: CASSLPGGNEQFF. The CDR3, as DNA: TGTGCCAGCAGCTTACCAGGGGGCAATGAGCAGTTCTTC.

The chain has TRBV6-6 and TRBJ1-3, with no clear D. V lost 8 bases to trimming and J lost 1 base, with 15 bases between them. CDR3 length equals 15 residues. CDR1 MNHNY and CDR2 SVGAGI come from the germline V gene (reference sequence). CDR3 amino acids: CASGRFVGSGNTIYF. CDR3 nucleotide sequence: TGTGCCAGCGGACGGTTTGTAGGATCTGGAAACACCATATATTTT.

The CDR3 protein is CASSPGTGTPEAFF. The CDR3 DNA reads TGTGCCAGCTCCCCCGGGACAGGGACCCCAGAAGCTTTCTTT. The V call is TRBV18, the J call TRBJ1-1; 9 bases align to TRBD1. CDR3 length equals 14 residues. J lost 8 bases, V lost 6 bases, and 10 bases had no gene match. Germline CDR1 reads KGHSH; CDR2 reads LQKENI.

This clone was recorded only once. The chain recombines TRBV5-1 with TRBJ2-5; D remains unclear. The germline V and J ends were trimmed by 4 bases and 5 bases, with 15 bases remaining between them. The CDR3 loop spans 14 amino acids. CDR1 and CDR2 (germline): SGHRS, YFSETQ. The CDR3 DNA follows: TGCGCCAGCAGCCCCCCGGATAACACGGAGACCCAGTACTTC. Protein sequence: CASSPPDNTETQYF.

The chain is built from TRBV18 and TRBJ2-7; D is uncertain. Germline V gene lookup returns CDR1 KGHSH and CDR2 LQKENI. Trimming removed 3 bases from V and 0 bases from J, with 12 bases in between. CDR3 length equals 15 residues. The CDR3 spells CASSPYNQNSYEQYF. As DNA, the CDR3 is TGTGCCAGCTCACCGTACAACCAAAACTCCTACGAGCAGTACTTC. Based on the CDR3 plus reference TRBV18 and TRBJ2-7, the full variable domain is NAGVMQNPRHLVRRRGQEARLRCSPMKGHSHVYWYRQLPEEGLKFMVYLQKENIIDESGMPKERFSAEFPKEGPSILRIQQVVRGDSAAYFCASSPYNQNSYEQYFGPGTRLTVT.